This passage covers 32 T cell receptor beta chains from one sample sequenced in a study of T cells in Graves' hyperthyroidism and ophthalmopathy. Amplification of TCR beta CDR3 regions used RNA as the template. HTBI primers drove first-round RT-PCR of the TCR CDR3. TCRdb re-analysed the multiplex PCR reads in MiXCR, keeping a single row per CDR3 protein. The sample lists about 400,000 distinct CDR3 sequences, 25% occurring once. Sequenced material: blood. The receptors here all came from a man aged 50-60 years with Graves' hyperthyroidism.

This clonotype was observed a few times. The V call is TRBV5-6, the J call TRBJ1-5, with D possibly being TRBD1 (6 bases). CDR1 and CDR2 from the germline V gene are SGHDT and YYEEEE. This CDR3 has 15 residues. The germline V and J ends were trimmed by 3 bases and 4 bases, with 14 bases remaining between them. The DNA for the CDR3 is TGTGCCAGCAGCTGGCAGGGGCGTTCTAATCAGCCCCAGCATTTT. Its protein is CASSWQGRSNQPQHF.

This clonotype was observed a few times. V gene TRBV20-1 combines with J gene TRBJ2-7, with no clear D. V lost 5 bases to trimming and J lost 3 bases, with 8 bases between them. The CDR3 is 11 amino acids. Per the germline V gene, CDR1 is DFQATT and CDR2 is SNEGSKA (reference sequence). The CDR3 DNA sequence: TGCAGTGCTGTCGACTTCTACGAGCAGTACTTC. It specifies CSAVDFYEQYF.

This clonotype was observed many times. V usage is TRBV28 and J usage is TRBJ2-1; 8 bases are a match to TRBD2. This CDR3 has 16 amino acids. From germline, CDR1 is MDHEN and CDR2 SYDVKM. The V gene end was trimmed by 1 base and the J gene end by 7 bases; junction bases not matched to a gene: 9. The CDR3: CASSLLTGGPHNEQFF. The CDR3 DNA reads as TGTGCCAGCAGTTTATTGACGGGAGGGCCGCATAATGAGCAGTTCTTC.

This clonotype has only a few counts. V usage is TRBV28 and J usage is TRBJ2-7, with 7 bases fitting TRBD1. The CDR3 extends over 16 amino acids. Looked up from germline, CDR1 is MDHEN and CDR2 is SYDVKM. Germline trimming cut 6 bases from V and 7 bases from J; bases unmatched to any gene: 18. For the CDR3, the DNA is TGTGCCAGCAGAGGATCCCGGGACAGCCTTTTGGAGGAGCAGTACTTC. This sequence encodes CASRGSRDSLLEEQYF.

This clonotype was detected a few times. The chain links TRBV29-1 to TRBJ2-5; D possibly corresponds to TRBD2 (6 bases). Trimming took 2 bases from V and 5 from J, leaving 12 bases between them. Germline CDR1 SQVTM, CDR2 ANQGSEA. The CDR3 covers 13 residues. The CDR3 reads CSVEQSGPETQYF. In nucleotides, the CDR3 is TGCAGCGTTGAACAAAGCGGGCCTGAGACCCAGTACTTC.

In this sample, this clonotype turned up a few times. Germline is not matched at one junction end, which may reflect a read error. This chain connects TRBV6-1 to TRBJ1-6; TRBD1 aligns across 7 bases. This CDR3 is built from 14 residues. Germline CDR1 reads MNHNS; CDR2 reads SASEGT. CDR3 bases: TGTGCCAGCAGAGAAGGGACAGCGAATTCACCCCTCCACTTT. It translates to CASREGTANSPLHF.

In its sample, this clonotype was seen many times. This chain uses TRBV6-1 with TRBJ2-7; D possibly uses TRBD1 or TRBD2 (5 bases each). Germline CDR1 MNHNS, CDR2 SASEGT. This CDR3 is built from 14 residues. V dropped 2 bases and J dropped 2 bases, with 10 bases sitting between them. The CDR3 DNA sequence: TGTGCCAGCAGTGAAAGGGACCCCGCCTACGAGCAGTACTTC. Encoded protein: CASSERDPAYEQYF.

The V gene is TRBV10-2, the J gene TRBJ2-1, with TRBD1 as a possible D gene (5 bases). Deletions cut 0 bases from V and 7 bases from J, with 13 bases between. The CDR3 covers 15 residues. Germline V gene data show CDR1 as WSHSY and CDR2 as SAAADI. The CDR3 sequence: CASSESGQGRNEQFF. CDR3 DNA sequence: TGCGCCAGCAGTGAGTCGGGTCAGGGAAGGAATGAGCAGTTCTTC.

In its sample, this clonotype was seen a few times. The gene calls are TRBV2 and TRBJ2-1, with TRBD2 identical over 13 bases. CDR3 length: 17 residues. Germline V gene data show CDR1 as SNHLY and CDR2 as FYNNEI. Trimming cost V 1 base and J 7 bases; bases outside gene matches: 7. The CDR3 coding sequence is TGTGCCAGCAGTGAAGTTCCCGGGACTAGCGGGAAAAATGAGCAGTTCTTC. Translated, it gives CASSEVPGTSGKNEQFF.

CDR3: CASSQGRTNGYTF. As DNA, the CDR3 is TGTGCCAGCTCACAGGGACGGACTAATGGCTACACCTTC. The V call is TRBV18, the J call TRBJ1-2; a possible D gene is TRBD1 (5 bases). Germline values: CDR1 KGHSH, CDR2 LQKENI. The CDR3 is 13 residues long. The V end lost 4 bases, the J end lost 6 bases, and 12 bases lay between the germline ends.

This clonotype was observed a handful of times. The chain links TRBV12-5 to TRBJ2-3, with TRBD2 identical over 10 bases. The germline V gene encodes CDR1 LGHNT and CDR2 FRNRAP. The CDR3 spans 13 residues. The ends lost 6 bases at V and 8 bases at J; junction bases unmatched: 5. As DNA, the CDR3 is TGTGCTAGTGGACTAGCGGGATCCCCTACGCAGTATTTT. This sequence encodes CASGLAGSPTQYF.

This clonotype has ten or more counts. This chain links TRBV28 with TRBJ2-1; tentatively, D is TRBD1 (5 bases). V was cut by 2 bases and J by 6 bases, with 11 bases left in between. The V gene's germline CDR1 is MDHEN and CDR2 SYDVKM. The CDR3 runs to 14 residues. CDR3 DNA: TGTGCCAGCAGTTTAGGTGTAGGGGCCAATGAGCAGTTCTTC. Its protein product is CASSLGVGANEQFF.

Note on this clonotype: With a much larger clone just one base away, this may be a read error. The chain has TRBV11-1 and TRBJ2-7; 7 nucleotides align to TRBD2. Germline V gene lookup returns CDR1 SGHAT and CDR2 FQDESV (reference sequence). This CDR3 contains 14 residues. CDR3 sequence (DNA): TGTGCCGGCAGCTTAGTGGCGGGGGCCTACGAGCAGTACTTC. Its protein product is CAGSLVAGAYEQYF.

The chain joins TRBV12-3 or TRBV12-4 to TRBJ1-2, with 9 bases fitting TRBD1. CDR3 length equals 13 residues. With V trimmed by 3 bases and J by 7 bases, 3 bases remained unmatched. CDR3 coding DNA: TGTGCCAGCAGTTTTCAGACAGGGGGTGGCTACACCTTC. Its protein product is CASSFQTGGGYTF.

The V and J genes are TRBV29-1 and TRBJ2-2; D is undetermined. In germline, CDR1 is SQVTM, CDR2 ANQGSEA. Trimming pared 4 bases from V and 7 bases from J, leaving 13 bases between. This CDR3 spans 13 amino acids. CDR3 DNA: TGCAGCGTTGTGGCCCCCGAGGTCGGGGAGCTGTTTTTT. Protein sequence: CSVVAPEVGELFF.

This chain links TRBV29-1 with TRBJ1-1, with 7 nucleotides matching TRBD1. This CDR3 region has 14 residues. CDR1 SQVTM and CDR2 ANQGSEA come from the germline V gene. J lost 1 base, V lost 6 bases, and 8 bases had no gene match. This CDR3 is CSVAEGQRNTEAFF. CDR3 DNA sequence: TGCAGCGTGGCCGAGGGACAGAGGAACACTGAAGCTTTCTTT. The variable domain in full, with the rest retrieved from reference TRBV29-1 and TRBJ1-1, is SAVISQKPSRDICQRGTSLTIQCQVDSQVTMMFWYRQQPGQSLTLIATANQGSEATYESGFVIDKFPISRPNLTFSTLTVSNMSPEDSSIYLCSVAEGQRNTEAFFGQGTRLTVV.

This clonotype was counted only a few times. The chain couples TRBV7-9 to TRBJ2-1; 7 bases align to TRBD1. Looked up from germline, CDR1 is SEHNR and CDR2 is FQNEAQ (reference sequence). CDR3 length equals 16 residues. J was trimmed by 5 bases and V by 5 bases; bases with no gene match: 12. CDR3 DNA sequence: TGTGCCAGCAGCCCCAAGACAGGGCAGGTAGACAATGAGCAGTTCTTC. Its translation is CASSPKTGQVDNEQFF.

Only a few counts were recorded for this clonotype. CDR3 sequence reads: CSARQTSSYEQYF. The CDR3 DNA follows: TGCAGTGCTAGGCAGACGAGCTCCTACGAGCAGTACTTC. The chain is built from TRBV20-1 and TRBJ2-7; the D is unclear. V was trimmed by 3 bases and J by 0 bases, leaving 9 bases between them. The length of the CDR3 is 13 residues. Germline CDR1 DFQATT, CDR2 SNEGSKA (reference sequence).

This clonotype was seen a handful of times. The V call is TRBV6-6, the J call TRBJ2-4; D is perhaps TRBD1 or TRBD2 (5 bases each). With 0 bases removed from V and 8 bases from J, the gap between germline ends came to 20 bases. There are 17 residues in the CDR3. CDR1 and CDR2 (germline): MNHNY, SVGAGI (reference sequence). The CDR3: CASSYSRQIDYSDIQYF. The DNA for the CDR3 is TGTGCCAGCAGTTACTCGAGACAGATCGACTATTCAGACATTCAGTACTTC.

This rearrangement joins TRBV4-2 to TRBJ2-7; maybe TRBD2 (6 bases). Trimming cost V 4 bases and J 2 bases, with 15 bases left between them. Germline V gene data show CDR1 as LGHNA and CDR2 as YNFKEQ. The CDR3 contains 15 residues. Here the CDR3 DNA reads TGTGCCAGCAGCCTGCGGGCGGCGGGGCCCTACGAGCAGTACTTC. It yields the protein CASSLRAAGPYEQYF.

V gene TRBV6-2 or TRBV6-3 combines with J gene TRBJ2-5; the match to TRBD1 covers 8 bases. The CDR3 totals 14 residues. Germline V CDR1 and CDR2: MNHEY, SVGEGT. V lost 6 bases and J lost 2; bases outside the gene matches: 5. The CDR3 DNA follows: TGTGCCAGCAGCGGATACAGGGGGCAAGAGACCCAGTACTTC. Translating gives CASSGYRGQETQYF.

The table lists this clonotype with a few counts. The chain has TRBV11-3 and TRBJ1-2, with D tentatively TRBD1 (6 bases). Germline V gene lookup returns CDR1 SGHNT and CDR2 YENEEA. With 3 bases removed from V and 6 bases from J, the gap between germline ends came to 17 bases. The CDR3 runs 15 residues. The CDR3 sequence is CASSLSDSPLHGYTF. CDR3 in DNA: TGTGCCAGCAGCTTGTCGGACAGCCCACTCCATGGCTACACCTTC.

This clonotype was seen a few times. As DNA, the CDR3 is TGCAGTGCTAGAGAGCGGGGAGGGGGCGGCTACACCTTC. This encodes CSARERGGGGYTF. V is TRBV20-1 and J is TRBJ1-2; 7 bases are a match to TRBD1. The germline V gene has CDR1 DFQATT and CDR2 SNEGSKA (reference sequence). The CDR3 contains 13 residues. The trim removed 0 bases at V and 8 bases at J, leaving 6 bases unmatched.

The V call is TRBV6-1, the J call TRBJ2-5; D is undetermined. The CDR3 has 14 residues. V dropped 8 bases and J dropped 0 bases, with 13 bases sitting between them. CDR1 and CDR2 from the germline V gene are MNHNS and SASEGT. For the CDR3, the DNA is TGTGCCAGCCGGATTGGGGTGAACCAAGAGACCCAGTACTTC. As protein: CASRIGVNQETQYF.

This chain's CDR3 is CSVEVASVGRDTQYF. CDR3 sequence (DNA): TGCAGCGTTGAAGTGGCTTCGGTGGGGAGAGATACGCAGTATTTT. The chain employs TRBV29-1 and TRBJ2-3; a possible D gene is TRBD2 (5 bases). V was cut by 1 base and J by 5 bases, with 16 bases left in between. Per germline, CDR1 SQVTM and CDR2 ANQGSEA. This CDR3 is 15 amino acids long.

This clonotype has at least ten counts. The chain uses TRBV11-2 and TRBJ2-4; TRBD1 matches 8 bases. The CDR3 loop spans 15 amino acids. CDR1 and CDR2 from the germline V gene are SGHAT and FQNNGV. V trimming: 3 bases; J trimming: 0 bases; junction bases outside the gene matches: 1. The CDR3: CASSFDRGAKNIQYF. CDR3 in DNA: TGTGCCAGCAGCTTTGACAGGGGAGCCAAAAACATTCAGTACTTC.

In its sample, this clonotype was seen many times. The DNA for the CDR3 is TGTGCCAGCAGTGAAGCTGGGGGGGCGCAGTATTTT. It is translated as CASSEAGGAQYF. The chain is built from TRBV2 and TRBJ2-3, with 7 bases identical to TRBD2. The CDR3 consists of 12 residues. Germline V lookup: CDR1 SNHLY, CDR2 FYNNEI. V was clipped by 0 bases and J by 10 bases; unmatched bases: 1.

V and J are TRBV5-4 and TRBJ1-4; possible D gene TRBD1, 6 bases. Trimming took off 0 bases at V and 3 bases at J, with 9 bases between the two ends. CDR1 and CDR2 (germline): SGHNT, YYREEE (reference sequence). The CDR3 length is 15 residues. The CDR3: CASSLAGGPNEKLFF. CDR3 in DNA: TGTGCCAGCAGCTTGGCCGGGGGGCCTAATGAAAAACTGTTTTTT.

At least ten counts were recorded for this clonotype. The V call is TRBV3-1, the J call TRBJ1-2, with D hard to call. Germline CDR1 LGHDT, CDR2 YNNKEL (reference sequence). CDR3 length: 12 residues. The V end lost 4 bases, the J end lost 6 bases, and 9 bases lay between the germline ends. The DNA of the CDR3 is TGTGCCAGCAGCCTAGACCGGAATGGCTACACCTTC. Encoded protein: CASSLDRNGYTF.

This chain joins TRBV5-6 and TRBJ2-1, with 9 bases aligning to TRBD2. The junction had 6 bases not matched to a gene; V was cut back by 0 bases and J by 5 bases. Germline CDR1 is SGHDT and CDR2 is YYEEEE. This CDR3 has 16 residues. CDR3 in amino acids: CASSLEVAGAHNEQFF. The CDR3 bases are TGTGCCAGCAGCTTGGAGGTAGCGGGAGCCCACAATGAGCAGTTCTTC.

The rearrangement uses TRBV20-1 and TRBJ2-3; TRBD2 matches 16 bases. Germline CDR1 reads DFQATT; CDR2 reads SNEGSKA (reference sequence). The CDR3 is 15 residues long. V shed 6 bases, J shed 6 bases, and the junction held 6 bases outside the gene matches. For the CDR3, the DNA is TGCAGTGCATCGGGACTAGCGGGAGGGCGGGATACGCAGTATTTT. Protein product: CSASGLAGGRDTQYF.

This clonotype was counted ten times or more. The CDR3 sequence: CASMPSVAGGREQFF. CDR3 nucleotide sequence: TGTGCCAGCATGCCCTCGGTAGCGGGAGGTAGGGAGCAGTTCTTC. The rearrangement joins TRBV12-3 or TRBV12-4 to TRBJ2-1; 10 positions agree with TRBD2. The CDR3 loop spans 15 amino acids. V lost 7 bases to trimming and J lost 10 bases; unmatched junction nucleotides: 13.